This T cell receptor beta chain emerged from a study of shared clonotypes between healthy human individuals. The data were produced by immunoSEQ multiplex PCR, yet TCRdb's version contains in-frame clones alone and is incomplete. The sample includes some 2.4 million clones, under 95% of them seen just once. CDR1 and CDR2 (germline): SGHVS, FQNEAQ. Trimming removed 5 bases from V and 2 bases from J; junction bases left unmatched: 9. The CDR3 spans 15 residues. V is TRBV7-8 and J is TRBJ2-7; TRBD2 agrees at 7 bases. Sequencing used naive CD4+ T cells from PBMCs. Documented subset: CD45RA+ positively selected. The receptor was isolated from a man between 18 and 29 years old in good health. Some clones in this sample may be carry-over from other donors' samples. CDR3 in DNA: TGTGCCAGCAGCCTTGGGAGGGTGAAAACCTACGAGCAGTACTTC. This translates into CASSLGRVKTYEQYF.